A single sample gave rise to the 22 T cell receptor beta chains below, sequenced in a study of blood T cells in healthy people across ages. A second PCR of about 7 to 12 cycles used a sample-barcoded 5' primer and a J-beta primer mix. One entry per CDR3 protein results from TCRdb running MiXCR on the 5' RACE reads. The sample has 550,000 to 750,000 distinct CDR3 sequences; around 21% are singletons. The sample comprised blood. The receptors were gathered from a man aged 70-80 years in good health.

The CDR3 DNA reads TGCAGCGTTGGCGGGGCCCCGGGTTACAATGAGCAGTTCTTC. Translation: CSVGGAPGYNEQFF. The chain links TRBV29-1 to TRBJ2-1; D is possibly TRBD2 (6 bases). V was clipped by 4 bases and J by 4 bases, with 14 bases between them. The CDR3 spans 14 residues. Germline V gene data show CDR1 as SQVTM and CDR2 as ANQGSEA.

The gene calls are TRBV20-1 and TRBJ2-3, with D uncertain. The V gene lost 7 bases and the J gene lost 0 bases, with 14 bases spanning the gap. Germline values: CDR1 DFQATT, CDR2 SNEGSKA (reference sequence). The CDR3 runs 14 residues. CDR3 nucleotide sequence: TGCAGTGTTCTCAGAGGTTTGAGCACAGATACGCAGTATTTT. Translating gives CSVLRGLSTDTQYF.

The table lists this clonotype with a few counts. The CDR3 bases are TGTGCCAGCAGCTGGAACAGTCTAGCCAAAAACATTCAGTACTTC. Translated: CASSWNSLAKNIQYF. The rearrangement uses TRBV28 and TRBJ2-4; no clear D. The V gene's germline CDR1 is MDHEN and CDR2 SYDVKM. CDR3 size: 15 residues. Trimming stripped 6 bases from V and 0 bases from J, with 12 bases between.

V and J are TRBV7-2 and TRBJ1-6; 11 nucleotides align to TRBD1. The junction had 6 bases not matched to a gene; V was cut back by 5 bases and J by 9 bases. Germline CDR1 reads SGHTA; CDR2 reads FQGNSA. The CDR3 covers 15 residues. The DNA for the CDR3 is TGTGCCAGCAGCCTGGACAGGGGGCGCACTTCACCCCTCCACTTT. Residues: CASSLDRGRTSPLHF.

This clonotype has just a few counts. The CDR3 DNA reads TGTGCCAGCAGCTTAGCAGGGGTGTTTAATGAAAAACTGTTTTTT. This encodes CASSLAGVFNEKLFF. The chain uses TRBV7-2 and TRBJ1-4; D is perhaps TRBD1 (5 bases). The ends were cut back, 0 bases at V and 4 bases at J, with 9 bases in the middle. The CDR3 sequence is 15 residues long. Germline V gene sequence: CDR1 SGHTA, CDR2 FQGNSA.

CDR3 sequence reads: CASSSLSGANTEAFF. CDR3 DNA sequence: TGTGCCAGCAGCTCTCTCTCAGGGGCGAACACTGAAGCTTTCTTT. V and J are TRBV9 and TRBJ1-1; D possibly corresponds to TRBD1 (6 bases). The CDR3 runs to 15 residues. Germline lookup yields CDR1 SGDLS and CDR2 YYNGEE. V shed 4 bases and J shed 1 base, with 14 bases lying between them. Combining the CDR3 with reference TRBV9 and TRBJ1-1 gives the whole variable domain DSGVTQTPKHLITATGQRVTLRCSPRSGDLSVYWYQQSLDQGLQFLIQYYNGEERAKGNILERFSAQQFPDLHSELNLSSLELGDSALYFCASSSLSGANTEAFFGQGTRLTVV.

This chain links TRBV12-3 or TRBV12-4 with TRBJ2-3, with 11 bases identical to TRBD2. The CDR3 runs to 18 residues. J lost 4 bases, V lost 6 bases, and 15 bases had no gene match. In DNA, the CDR3 is TGTGCCAGCAGCGATGGGACTAGCGGCAGCGTGCGCGCAGATACGCAGTATTTT. Residues: CASSDGTSGSVRADTQYF.

This chain connects TRBV27 to TRBJ2-3; D is perhaps TRBD2 (8 bases). V lost 5 bases to trimming and J lost 5 bases, with 20 bases between them. Germline V lookup: CDR1 MNHEY, CDR2 SMNVEV (reference sequence). The CDR3 runs to 16 residues. The CDR3 DNA reads TGTGCCAGCAGTCCTCTAGCGGGCGCAGGGGGAGATACGCAGTATTTT. Its protein product is CASSPLAGAGGDTQYF.

J is TRBJ2-5 and V is TRBV6-2 or TRBV6-3, with a tentative D call TRBD1 (6 bases). The CDR3 runs 15 residues. Germline CDR1 MNHEY, CDR2 SVGEGT. V was clipped by 0 bases and J by 1 base, with 9 bases between them. The CDR3 sequence is CASSYSDSLQETQYF. The CDR3 DNA follows: TGTGCCAGCAGTTACTCGGACAGCCTCCAAGAGACCCAGTACTTC.

This clonotype came up a few times. The J gene is TRBJ2-3, the V gene TRBV7-2; 11 nucleotides align to TRBD2. The CDR3 has 17 amino acids. The V gene's germline CDR1 is SGHTA and CDR2 FQGNSA. V lost 1 base, J lost 4 bases, and 7 bases stayed unmatched. CDR3 DNA sequence: TGTGCCAGCAGCTTAGGGTCTAGCGGGAGGTTGGCAGATACGCAGTATTTT. It specifies CASSLGSSGRLADTQYF. The whole variable domain, remainder taken from reference TRBV7-2 and TRBJ2-3, is GAGVSQSPSNKVTEKGKDVELRCDPISGHTALYWYRQSLGQGLEFLIYFQGNSAPDKSGLPSDRFSAERTGGSVSTLTIQRTQQEDSAVYLCASSLGSSGRLADTQYFGPGTRLTVL.

Turning to this clonotype: Being one base from a much bigger clone, this may be a read error. CDR3 nucleotide sequence: TGTGCCAGCAGCTTACTTCCACAGGGCTCCTGCAATGAGCAGTTCTTC. This sequence encodes CASSLLPQGSCNEQFF. The chain links TRBV7-3 to TRBJ2-1, with D perhaps TRBD1 (6 bases). Germline CDR1 reads SGHTA; CDR2 reads FQGTGA. This CDR3 has 16 residues. The full variable domain, with the rest looked up from reference TRBV7-3 and TRBJ2-1, is GAGVSQTPSNKVTEKGKYVELRCDPISGHTALYWYRQSLGQGPEFLIYFQGTGAADDSGLPNDRFFAVRPEGSVSTLKIQRTERGDSAVYLCASSLLPQGSCNEQFFGPGTRLTVL.

The table lists this clonotype with a few counts. The gene calls are TRBV28 and TRBJ1-1; TRBD1 is a possible D gene (5 bases). From germline, CDR1 is MDHEN and CDR2 SYDVKM. The CDR3 contains 17 residues. V was shortened by 8 bases and J by 1 base, with 23 bases between the two germline ends. CDR3 sequence: CASRPPGTSNRNTEAFF. The DNA for the CDR3 is TGTGCCAGCCGCCCACCCGGGACCAGCAACAGGAACACTGAAGCTTTCTTT.

V is TRBV12-3 or TRBV12-4 and J is TRBJ2-2, with 7 bases matching TRBD1. V dropped 7 bases and J dropped 1; count of bases not matched to a gene: 6. This CDR3 contains 15 residues. The chain's CDR3 is CASTTGTENTGELFF. Here the CDR3 DNA reads TGTGCCAGCACCACCGGGACAGAGAACACCGGGGAGCTGTTTTTT.

This clonotype was recorded a few times. This chain links TRBV2 with TRBJ2-2; 8 bases match TRBD2. The CDR3 sequence is 14 residues long. V dropped 4 bases and J dropped 10; count of bases not matched to a gene: 8. In germline, CDR1 is SNHLY, CDR2 FYNNEI. DNA for the CDR3: TGTGCCAGCAGTGCAACTAGCGGTGGTTCGGAGCTGTTTTTT. This sequence encodes CASSATSGGSELFF. Drawing the rest from reference TRBV2 and TRBJ2-2, the complete variable domain is EPEVTQTPSHQVTQMGQEVILRCVPISNHLYFYWYRQILGQKVEFLVSFYNNEISEKSEIFDDQFSVERPDGSNFTLKIRSTKLEDSAMYFCASSATSGGSELFFGEGSRLTVL.

This clonotype was picked up many times. This chain links TRBV13 with TRBJ2-7; no clear D. V was clipped by 2 bases and J by 1 base, with 12 bases between them. The CDR3 consists of 15 residues. Per the germline V gene, CDR1 is PRHDT and CDR2 is FYEKMQ (reference sequence). CDR3 DNA sequence: TGTGCCAGCAGCTTAAAGTCGGACGGATCCTACGAGCAGTACTTC. The encoded protein is CASSLKSDGSYEQYF.

The rearrangement uses TRBV5-6 and TRBJ2-5; a weak D match, TRBD1 (6 bases). Judging by the DNA end, TRBJ2-7 fits better; the J call may be wrong. Germline V gives CDR1 SGHDT, CDR2 YYEEEE. This CDR3 is 16 amino acids long. CDR3 sequence reads: CASSARKQGPNYEQYF. The CDR3 region has the DNA TGTGCCAGCAGCGCGCGTAAACAGGGACCAAATTACGAGCAGTACTTC.

This rearrangement joins TRBV20-1 to TRBJ2-4; no clear D gene. V dropped 0 bases and J dropped 1 base, with 7 bases sitting between them. CDR1 and CDR2 from the germline V gene are DFQATT and SNEGSKA (reference sequence). The CDR3 has 14 residues. The CDR3 here is CSARDLGAKNIQYF. The CDR3 nucleotides read TGCAGTGCTAGAGATCTGGGTGCCAAAAACATTCAGTACTTC.

The rearrangement joins TRBV20-1 to TRBJ2-7; TRBD2 matches 11 bases. V dropped 5 bases and J dropped 4; count of bases not matched to a gene: 4. The CDR3 length is 13 residues. Germline V CDR1 and CDR2: DFQATT, SNEGSKA (reference sequence). CDR3 coding DNA: TGCAGTGCTGTAGCGGGAGGGCCATACGAGCAGTACTTC. Translating gives CSAVAGGPYEQYF.

This chain's CDR3 is CASSEGQGKGYEQYF. The CDR3 coding sequence is TGTGCCAGCAGCGAGGGACAGGGGAAAGGCTACGAGCAGTACTTC. V gene TRBV7-9 combines with J gene TRBJ2-7; 10 bases map to TRBD1. From germline, CDR1 is SEHNR and CDR2 FQNEAQ (reference sequence). This CDR3 region has 15 residues. The J segment lost 3 bases and the V segment lost 5 bases, leaving 7 bases of the junction unmatched.

This clonotype has a handful of counts. This chain links TRBV7-4 with TRBJ2-1, with unresolved D. Germline V CDR1 and CDR2: SGHVT, SQSDAQ. Deletions cut 6 bases from V and 8 bases from J, with 17 bases between. The CDR3 loop spans 14 amino acids. The CDR3 coding sequence is TGTGCCAGCAGTTCCGGCCTCTTCCTTCATGAGCAGTTCTTC. It encodes CASSSGLFLHEQFF.

The chain combines TRBV7-2 with TRBJ2-1, with TRBD2 identical over 13 bases. Germline trimming cut 4 bases from V and 5 bases from J; bases unmatched to any gene: 8. The CDR3 is 17 residues long. Germline CDR1 is SGHTA and CDR2 is FQGNSA. Written as DNA, the CDR3 is TGTGCCAGCAGCTCCCGGACTAGCGGGAGAGGGGACAATGAGCAGTTCTTC. Its protein product is CASSSRTSGRGDNEQFF.

At least ten counts were recorded for this clonotype. This chain connects TRBV20-1 to TRBJ2-5; a weak D match, TRBD2 (5 bases). The CDR3 totals 13 residues. V lost 5 bases and J 5 bases, leaving 15 bases between the germline ends. The germline CDR1 and CDR2 sequences are DFQATT and SNEGSKA (reference sequence). CDR3 loop: CSAPRGRMETQYF. CDR3 coding DNA: TGCAGTGCTCCCCGGGGTAGAATGGAGACCCAGTACTTC.